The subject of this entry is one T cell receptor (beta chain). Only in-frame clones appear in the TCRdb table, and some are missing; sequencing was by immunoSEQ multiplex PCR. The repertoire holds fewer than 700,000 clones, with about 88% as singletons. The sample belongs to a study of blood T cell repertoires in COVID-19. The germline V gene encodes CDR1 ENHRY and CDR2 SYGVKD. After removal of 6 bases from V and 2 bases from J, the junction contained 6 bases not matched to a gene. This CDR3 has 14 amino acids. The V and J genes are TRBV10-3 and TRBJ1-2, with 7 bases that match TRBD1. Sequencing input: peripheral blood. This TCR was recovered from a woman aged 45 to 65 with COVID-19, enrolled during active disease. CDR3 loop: CAISTGVSNYGYTF. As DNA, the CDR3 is TGTGCCATCAGCACAGGGGTTTCGAACTATGGCTACACCTTC.